One and the same sample provided the 22 T cell receptor beta chains below, sequenced in a study of blood T cell repertoires in COVID-19. Method: immunoSEQ multiplex PCR; TCRdb's copy keeps in-frame clones and lacks some. The sample lists about 52,000 clones, about 80% occurring once. Sequencing was performed on peripheral blood. Receptors were obtained from a man aged 70 or older with active COVID-19.

This chain links TRBV30 with TRBJ2-1, with D uncertain. Germline CDR1 GTSNPN, CDR2 SVGIG (reference sequence). The CDR3 covers 14 residues. The V gene lost 4 bases and the J gene lost 10 bases, with 20 bases spanning the gap. CDR3 residues: CAWTSRPPVWEQFF. The CDR3 region has the DNA TGTGCCTGGACCAGCAGGCCTCCGGTCTGGGAGCAGTTCTTC.

V and J are TRBV5-6 and TRBJ2-7; a possible D gene is TRBD1 (6 bases). The CDR3 consists of 13 residues. The V gene's germline CDR1 is SGHDT and CDR2 YYEEEE. Trimming shortened V by 3 bases and J by 2 bases, and 9 bases separated the two germline ends. DNA for the CDR3: TGTGCCAGCAGCTCCACAGGGACCTACGAGCAGTACTTC. Protein product: CASSSTGTYEQYF.

This clone is a singleton in its sample. The chain couples TRBV6-6 to TRBJ2-2; 7 bases are a match to TRBD1. This CDR3 has 16 amino acids. V shed 6 bases and J 2 bases; nucleotides not matched to a gene: 9. Germline V lookup: CDR1 MNHNY, CDR2 SVGAGI (reference sequence). The DNA for the CDR3 is TGTGCCAGCAGCCCCGGACAGGATTTCAACACCGGGGAGCTGTTTTTT. It encodes CASSPGQDFNTGELFF.

In this sample, this clone turned up a few times. The chain couples TRBV4-1 to TRBJ1-3, with 9 bases lining up with TRBD1. The CDR3 is 16 amino acids. Per the germline V gene, CDR1 is MGHRA and CDR2 is YSYEKL. Unmatched junction bases numbered 10, after V lost 4 bases and J lost 6 bases. The CDR3 loop is CASSREDRGLLNTIYF. The CDR3 DNA reads as TGCGCCAGCAGCCGGGAGGACAGGGGTCTTCTAAACACCATATATTTT.

The CDR3 coding sequence is TGTGCCAGCAGCTGGGACAGGGTAGAAAACATTCAGTACTTC. It specifies CASSWDRVENIQYF. V is TRBV7-2 and J is TRBJ2-4; 9 bases are a match to TRBD1. After removal of 4 bases from V and 5 bases from J, the junction contained 3 bases not matched to a gene. Germline CDR1 and CDR2: SGHTA and FQGNSA. The CDR3 extends over 14 amino acids.

This sequence joins TRBV7-2 and TRBJ2-3, with a possible D match to TRBD2 (6 bases). V was cut by 4 bases and J by 4 bases, with 15 bases left in between. The CDR3 extends over 15 amino acids. Germline V gene data show CDR1 as SGHTA and CDR2 as FQGNSA. The CDR3 loop reads CASSSGLRGADTQYF. The CDR3 DNA reads as TGTGCCAGCAGCTCCGGACTACGAGGGGCAGATACGCAGTATTTT. Looking up the rest from reference TRBV7-2 and TRBJ2-3 gives the full variable domain: GAGVSQSPSNKVTEKGKDVELRCDPISGHTALYWYRQSLGQGLEFLIYFQGNSAPDKSGLPSDRFSAERTGGSVSTLTIQRTQQEDSAVYLCASSSGLRGADTQYFGPGTRLTVL.

This chain links TRBV5-1 with TRBJ2-1; no definite D call. The CDR3 totals 16 residues. CDR1 SGHRS and CDR2 YFSETQ come from the germline V gene. In nucleotides, the CDR3 is TGCGCGCAGCCCGGAGAGGAGCAAAGCTCCTACAATGAGCAGTTCTTC. Encoded protein: CAQPGEEQSSYNEQFF.

This clone was detected once. The rearrangement joins TRBV6-5 to TRBJ2-7; D is perhaps TRBD2 (7 bases). Germline V CDR1 and CDR2: MNHEY, SVGAGI. The CDR3 runs to 15 residues. Trimming took 4 bases from V and 6 from J, leaving 19 bases between them. The CDR3 DNA is TGTGCCAGCAGTTGGCCGGGACGGGGGGCATCCGAGCAGTACTTC. It encodes CASSWPGRGASEQYF.

The genes are TRBV3-1 (or the pseudogene TRBV3-2) and TRBJ2-1; the D gene is possibly TRBD2 (5 bases). The CDR3 contains 11 residues. Germline V gene lookup returns CDR1 LGHDT and CDR2 YNNKEL (reference sequence). Trimming removed 2 bases from V and 10 bases from J, with 6 bases in between. The CDR3 DNA reads TGTGCCAGCAGCCAACGGGGAGAGCAGTTCTTC. It specifies CASSQRGEQFF.

This chain connects TRBV30 to TRBJ1-6; tentative D call: TRBD1 (6 bases). Between the trimmed V and J ends, which lost 0 bases and 12 bases, there was a span of 15 bases. Germline V gene data show CDR1 as GTSNPN and CDR2 as SVGIG (reference sequence). CDR3 length: 14 amino acids. The CDR3 here is CAWSVGGPWGPLHF. The CDR3 coding sequence is TGTGCCTGGAGTGTAGGGGGTCCTTGGGGACCCCTCCACTTT.

V is TRBV7-9 and J is TRBJ1-2; D uncertain. CDR3 length: 12 amino acids. Trimming left V 3 bases short and J 4 bases short, with 6 bases between. Germline CDR1 SEHNR, CDR2 FQNEAQ (reference sequence). CDR3 sequence: CASSLRVYGYTF. The CDR3 nucleotides read TGTGCCAGCAGCTTGAGGGTCTATGGCTACACCTTC.

The chain uses TRBV9 and TRBJ2-3, with TRBD2 as a possible D gene (7 bases). The V end lost 4 bases, the J end lost 4 bases, and 16 bases lay between the germline ends. The CDR3 has 15 residues. Germline V CDR1 and CDR2: SGDLS, YYNGEE. The CDR3 loop is CASSTRAGAPDTQYF. The CDR3 DNA is TGTGCCAGCAGCACTAGGGCGGGGGCCCCAGATACGCAGTATTTT.

This chain connects TRBV9 to TRBJ1-5; 8 positions agree with TRBD1. Looked up from germline, CDR1 is SGDLS and CDR2 is YYNGEE. The J segment lost 6 bases and the V segment lost 0 bases, leaving 8 bases of the junction unmatched. The CDR3 contains 16 residues. CDR3 in amino acids: CASSVDRQGARQPQHF. CDR3 nucleotide sequence: TGTGCCAGCAGCGTAGATCGGCAGGGGGCGCGTCAGCCCCAGCATTTT.

This clone was counted a few times. This chain uses TRBV12-3 or TRBV12-4 with TRBJ2-1; TRBD2 is a possible D gene (6 bases). V gave up 6 bases and J gave up 9 bases, with 12 bases separating them. The CDR3 has 12 residues. The CDR3 region is CASRRDAGEQFF. The CDR3 coding sequence is TGTGCCAGCAGGCGGGATGCTGGTGAGCAGTTCTTC.

In its sample, this clone was seen once. The chain recombines TRBV19 with TRBJ1-5; D perhaps matches TRBD1 (5 bases). V lost 5 bases to trimming and J lost 6 bases, with 11 bases between them. CDR1 and CDR2 (germline): LNHDA, SQIVND (reference sequence). CDR3 length: 13 residues. This chain's CDR3 is CASSQGTGQPQHF. As DNA, the CDR3 is TGTGCCAGTAGTCAGGGAACGGGTCAGCCCCAGCATTTT.

The chain is built from TRBV2 and TRBJ1-1; possibly TRBD1 for D (5 bases). The germline V gene has CDR1 SNHLY and CDR2 FYNNEI. Deletions cut 6 bases from V and 8 bases from J, with 10 bases between. The CDR3 runs to 11 residues. CDR3 loop: CASRRRGEAFF. The CDR3 region has the DNA TGTGCCAGCAGGCGAAGGGGAGAAGCTTTCTTT. The full variable domain, completed using reference TRBV2 and TRBJ1-1, is EPEVTQTPSHQVTQMGQEVILRCVPISNHLYFYWYRQILGQKVEFLVSFYNNEISEKSEIFDDQFSVERPDGSNFTLKIRSTKLEDSAMYFCASRRRGEAFFGQGTRLTVV.

The chain is built from TRBV9 and TRBJ1-6; D is unclear. The CDR3 consists of 15 residues. The V gene's germline CDR1 is SGDLS and CDR2 YYNGEE. Trimming cost V 0 bases and J 10 bases, with 14 bases left between them. This CDR3 is CASSVDSGAGSPLHF. The CDR3 DNA follows: TGTGCCAGCAGCGTAGACAGCGGAGCGGGCTCACCCCTCCACTTT.

The genes are TRBV4-1 and TRBJ2-3, with 7 bases fitting TRBD1. V gave up 5 bases and J gave up 2 bases; unmatched junction bases: 13. CDR1 is MGHRA, CDR2 YSYEKL, per germline. The CDR3 spans 17 residues. CDR3 protein: CASSNNKGALNTDTQYF. The CDR3 DNA follows: TGCGCCAGCAGCAATAATAAGGGGGCGCTCAACACAGATACGCAGTATTTT.

The chain combines TRBV7-8 with TRBJ1-6; 8 bases line up with TRBD1. The CDR3 consists of 19 residues. The germline CDR1 and CDR2 sequences are SGHVS and FQNEAQ. After removal of 4 bases from V and 0 bases from J, the junction contained 11 bases not matched to a gene. The CDR3 loop reads CASSSIGTGSFSYNSPLHF. Written as DNA, the CDR3 is TGTGCCAGCAGCTCAATCGGGACAGGCAGTTTCTCCTATAATTCACCCCTCCACTTT.

The chain links TRBV3-1 (or the pseudogene TRBV3-2) to TRBJ2-6, with D possibly being TRBD1 (6 bases). Germline CDR1 is LGHDT and CDR2 is YNNKEL (reference sequence). This CDR3 is built from 19 residues. V was shortened by 4 bases and J by 1 base, with 20 bases between the two germline ends. The chain's CDR3 is CASSRLGQAKLSGANVLTF. CDR3 coding DNA: TGTGCCAGCAGCCGCCTGGGACAAGCCAAACTATCTGGGGCCAACGTCCTGACTTTC.

The V and J genes are TRBV7-2 and TRBJ2-1; a weak D match, TRBD1 (5 bases). This CDR3 spans 16 amino acids. V lost 5 bases, J lost 3 bases, and 17 bases lay in between. Germline-derived CDR1 and CDR2 are SGHTA and FQGNSA. CDR3 DNA sequence: TGTGCCAGCAGCCCACTAAGGGGTTATATCTACAATGAGCAGTTCTTC. Translating it yields CASSPLRGYIYNEQFF.

The chain is built from TRBV7-2 and TRBJ2-7; 11 bases align to TRBD2. Germline trimming cut 7 bases from V and 6 bases from J; bases unmatched to any gene: 11. This CDR3 region has 15 residues. Germline CDR1 reads SGHTA; CDR2 reads FQGNSA. As DNA, the CDR3 is TGTGCCAGCACTTACCTCCCGGGACTAGCGGTCGAGCAGTACTTC. Translating gives CASTYLPGLAVEQYF.